Below are 14 T cell receptor beta chains sequenced from a single sample in a study of blood T cell repertoires in COVID-19. Sequenced by immunoSEQ multiplex PCR; TCRdb stores in-frame clones only, minus some. The table includes 300,000 or so clones, approximately 88% detected once. The sample taken for sequencing was peripheral blood. Receptors originate from a woman in her 30s who had recovered from COVID-19.

This chain connects TRBV24-1 to TRBJ1-2; perhaps TRBD1 as D (5 bases). The germline V and J ends were trimmed by 7 bases and 5 bases, with 13 bases remaining between them. Per germline, CDR1 KGHDR and CDR2 SFDVKD. The CDR3 runs 13 residues. As DNA, the CDR3 is TGTGCCACCAGAGGGGCCGCATCTTATGGCTACACCTTC. Translating gives CATRGAASYGYTF.

The rearrangement links TRBV5-4 to TRBJ2-5; 15 nucleotides align to TRBD2. Germline lookup yields CDR1 SGHNT and CDR2 YYREEE (reference sequence). The ends lost 4 bases at V and 5 bases at J; junction bases unmatched: 6. This CDR3 has 16 residues. The CDR3 is CASSRTSGGAAETQYF. The CDR3 DNA reads as TGTGCCAGCAGCCGGACTAGCGGGGGGGCCGCGGAGACCCAGTACTTC.

The J gene is TRBJ2-5, the V gene TRBV3-1 (or the pseudogene TRBV3-2); D may be TRBD2 (5 bases). Trimming cost V 1 base and J 4 bases, with 13 bases left between them. The CDR3 is 15 residues long. CDR1 and CDR2 from the germline V gene are LGHDT and YNNKEL (reference sequence). In DNA, the CDR3 is TGTGCCAGCAGCCAAGTCGGAGGCTGGGGAGAGACCCAGTACTTC. Translated, it gives CASSQVGGWGETQYF.

CDR3 sequence reads: CASSQDGTRSNQPQHF. In DNA form, the CDR3 reads TGTGCCAGCAGCCAAGATGGGACACGTAGCAATCAGCCCCAGCATTTT. J is TRBJ1-5 and V is TRBV3-1 (or the pseudogene TRBV3-2), with a weak D call TRBD1 (6 bases). The CDR3 consists of 16 residues. Germline V gene lookup returns CDR1 LGHDT and CDR2 YNNKEL (reference sequence). V dropped 0 bases and J dropped 0 bases, with 9 bases sitting between them.

V and J are TRBV18 and TRBJ1-1, with a tentative D call TRBD1 (6 bases). V lost 2 bases and J 0 bases, leaving 16 bases between the germline ends. The CDR3 extends over 17 amino acids. Per the germline V gene, CDR1 is KGHSH and CDR2 is LQKENI. DNA for the CDR3: TGTGCCAGCTCACCAAAAGGGGGAACCCTCATGAACACTGAAGCTTTCTTT. As protein: CASSPKGGTLMNTEAFF.

The J gene is TRBJ2-5, the V gene TRBV9, with 15 bases identical to TRBD2. The germline CDR1 and CDR2 sequences are SGDLS and YYNGEE. The CDR3 is made up of 16 amino acids. V trimming: 3 bases; J trimming: 1 base; junction bases outside the gene matches: 1. The CDR3 spells CASSGTSGGVQETQYF. CDR3 sequence (DNA): TGTGCCAGCAGCGGGACTAGCGGGGGGGTCCAAGAGACCCAGTACTTC.

This sequence joins TRBV9 and TRBJ1-1; D unresolved. The V end lost 4 bases, the J end lost 1 base, and 8 bases lay between the germline ends. CDR3 length: 13 residues. The germline gives CDR1 SGDLS, CDR2 YYNGEE. The CDR3 DNA reads as TGTGCCAGCAGCCGGCAGGCGAACACTGAAGCTTTCTTT. Protein sequence: CASSRQANTEAFF.

This chain links TRBV3-1 (or the pseudogene TRBV3-2) with TRBJ1-4, with D perhaps TRBD1 (6 bases). CDR1 and CDR2 (germline): LGHDT, YNNKEL (reference sequence). The ends were cut back, 3 bases at V and 7 bases at J, with 30 bases in the middle. This CDR3 comprises 20 residues. The CDR3 reads CASSHSLGGGRNAIGEKLFF. In nucleotides, the CDR3 is TGTGCCAGCAGCCACTCTCTCGGCGGGGGGCGAAACGCAATCGGTGAAAAACTGTTTTTT.

The V and J genes are TRBV6-5 and TRBJ1-5, with D maybe TRBD1 (5 bases). Per germline, CDR1 MNHEY and CDR2 SVGAGI. This CDR3 is 13 amino acids long. The germline V and J ends were trimmed by 7 bases and 3 bases, with 10 bases remaining between them. The chain's CDR3 is CASTGHDNQPQHF. Here the CDR3 DNA reads TGTGCCAGCACCGGACACGACAATCAGCCCCAGCATTTT.

The chain couples TRBV7-9 to TRBJ2-7; D possibly corresponds to TRBD2 (7 bases). With 0 bases removed from V and 5 bases from J, the gap between germline ends came to 17 bases. CDR1 is SEHNR and CDR2 is FQNEAQ in the germline V gene (reference sequence). CDR3 length: 16 residues. The DNA for the CDR3 is TGTGCCAGCAGCTTAGCGATCGGGGGGCGGACGGACGAGCAGTACTTC. It yields the protein CASSLAIGGRTDEQYF.

The chain joins TRBV18 to TRBJ1-3, with a tentative D call TRBD1 (5 bases). CDR3 length: 14 residues. Germline CDR1 is KGHSH and CDR2 is LQKENI. Deletions cut 3 bases from V and 4 bases from J, with 10 bases between. The CDR3 is CASSPWDLGNTIYF. The CDR3 bases are TGTGCCAGCTCACCCTGGGACTTGGGAAACACCATATATTTT.

The table lists this clone with a count of one. This sequence joins TRBV10-3 and TRBJ1-5; the D gene is possibly TRBD1 (6 bases). The CDR3 contains 14 residues. The V gene's germline CDR1 is ENHRY and CDR2 SYGVKD. V lost 5 bases to trimming and J lost 5 bases, with 13 bases between them. The CDR3 DNA reads TGTGCCATCAGTTCGGGACACTCGGATCAGCCCCAGCATTTT. Protein sequence: CAISSGHSDQPQHF.

V usage is TRBV4-1 and J usage is TRBJ2-7, with a weak D call TRBD1 (5 bases). The CDR3 loop spans 15 amino acids. Germline CDR1 is MGHRA and CDR2 is YSYEKL. The germline V and J ends were trimmed by 2 bases and 5 bases, with 16 bases remaining between them. CDR3 sequence reads: CASSQQAGQGDEQYF. In nucleotides, the CDR3 is TGCGCCAGCAGCCAACAGGCTGGCCAAGGGGACGAGCAGTACTTC.

J is TRBJ1-5 and V is TRBV6-1; 7 positions match TRBD1. The CDR3 runs 16 residues. The V and J ends lost 4 bases and 5 bases, in that order; junction bases with no gene match: 11. Germline assignment: CDR1 MNHNS and CDR2 SASEGT. CDR3 nucleotide sequence: TGTGCCAGCAGTGCGGGCCCGACAGGGCCCCATCAGCCCCAGCATTTT. The encoded protein is CASSAGPTGPHQPQHF.